This T cell receptor (beta chain) was obtained from a study of T cell repertoires in cytomegalovirus infection. Overall study: Recently identified HLA-C-restricted CMV epitopes were used, and well-studied HLA-B-restricted CMV epitopes were used as well.

One entry per CDR3 protein results from TCRdb running MiXCR on the reads. The data contain some 940,000 distinct CDR3 sequences, around 29% of them singletons. Study-level findings and limits: The study found HLA-C-restricted CMV-specific TCR beta clonotypes dominating the ex vivo response.

The CDR3 has 12 amino acids. Germline CDR1 MNHEY, CDR2 SMNVEV (reference sequence). With regard to this clonotype: Its specificity is unknown. Its ends do not fully match the called genes, so a read error is possible.

The specimen comprised cultured CD8+ T cells from PBMCs, sampled from culture after CMV antigen stimulation. This sequence originates from a human donor in good health (CMV status not recorded). Some clones in this sample may be carry-over from other donors' samples. This chain joins TRBV27 and TRBJ2-1, with D possibly called TRBD1 or TRBD2 (6 bases each). CDR3 residues: CVSRSGADEQFF. The CDR3 bases are TGTGTCAGCAGGTCGGGGGCGGATGAGCAGTTCTTC.